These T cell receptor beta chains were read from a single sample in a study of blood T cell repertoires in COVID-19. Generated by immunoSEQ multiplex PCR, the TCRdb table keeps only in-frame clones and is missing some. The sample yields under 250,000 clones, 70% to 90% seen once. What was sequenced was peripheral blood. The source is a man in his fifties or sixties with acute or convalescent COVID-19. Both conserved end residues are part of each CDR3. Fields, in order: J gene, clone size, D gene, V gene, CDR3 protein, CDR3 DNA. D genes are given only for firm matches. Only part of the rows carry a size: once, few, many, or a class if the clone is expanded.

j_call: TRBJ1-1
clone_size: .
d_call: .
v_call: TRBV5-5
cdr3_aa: CASSQDGSGTEAFF
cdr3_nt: TGTGCCAGCAGTCAGGACGGGAGTGGGACTGAAGCTTTCTTT

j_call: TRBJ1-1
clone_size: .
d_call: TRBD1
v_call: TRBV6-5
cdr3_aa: CASRRDRVLNTEAFF
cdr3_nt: TGTGCCAGCAGAAGGGACAGGGTTTTGAACACTGAAGCTTTCTTT

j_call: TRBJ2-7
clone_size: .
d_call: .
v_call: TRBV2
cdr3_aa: CASLGLQSSYEQYF
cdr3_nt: TGTGCCAGCCTCGGACTCCAAAGCTCCTACGAGCAGTACTTC

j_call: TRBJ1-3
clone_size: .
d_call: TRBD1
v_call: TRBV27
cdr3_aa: CASSVRGSGNTIYF
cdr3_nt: TGTGCCAGCAGTGTCAGGGGGTCTGGAAACACCATATATTTT

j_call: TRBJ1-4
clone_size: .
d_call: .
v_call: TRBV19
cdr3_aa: CASSIGQGPEKLFF
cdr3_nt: TGTGCCAGTAGTATCGGTCAGGGCCCAGAAAAACTGTTTTTT

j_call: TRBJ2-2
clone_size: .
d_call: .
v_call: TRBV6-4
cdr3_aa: CASRMSGTGELFF
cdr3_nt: TGTGCCAGCAGAATGAGCGGCACCGGGGAGCTGTTTTTT

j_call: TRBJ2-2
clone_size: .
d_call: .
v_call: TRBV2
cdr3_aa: CASSPWNTGELFF
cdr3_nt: TGTGCCAGCAGTCCCTGGAACACCGGGGAGCTGTTTTTT

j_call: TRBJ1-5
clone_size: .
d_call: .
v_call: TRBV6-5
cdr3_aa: CASQGRSQPQHF
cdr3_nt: TGTGCCAGCCAGGGAAGAAGTCAGCCCCAGCATTTT

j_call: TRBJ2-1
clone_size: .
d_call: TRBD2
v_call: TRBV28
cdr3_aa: CASYRVPKVAGVRYNEQFF
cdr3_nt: TGTGCCAGTTACAGGGTCCCTAAGGTAGCGGGAGTGCGGTACAATGAGCAGTTCTTC

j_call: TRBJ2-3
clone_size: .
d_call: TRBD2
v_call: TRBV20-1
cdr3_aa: CSASREATKYF
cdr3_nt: TGCAGTGCTAGCCGGGAGGCCACAAAGTATTTT

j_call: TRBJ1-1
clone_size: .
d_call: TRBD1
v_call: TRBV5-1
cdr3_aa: CASRHDRDQAFF
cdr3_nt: TGCGCCAGCAGGCATGACAGGGACCAGGCTTTCTTT

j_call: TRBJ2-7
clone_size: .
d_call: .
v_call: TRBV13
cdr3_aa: CASSLTGQKYEQYF
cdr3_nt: TGTGCCAGCAGCTTGACCGGACAGAAGTACGAGCAGTACTTC

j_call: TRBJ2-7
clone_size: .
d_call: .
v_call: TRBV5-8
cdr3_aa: CASTGHSSYEQYF
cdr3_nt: TGTGCCAGCACCGGACACTCCTCCTACGAGCAGTACTTC

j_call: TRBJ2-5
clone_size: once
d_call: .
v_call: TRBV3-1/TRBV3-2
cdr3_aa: CASSQVRSQETQYF
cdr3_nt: TGTGCCAGCAGCCAGGTGCGGTCACAAGAGACCCAGTACTTC

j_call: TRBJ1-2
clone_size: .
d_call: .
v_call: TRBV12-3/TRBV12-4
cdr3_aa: CASSLGGNYGYTF
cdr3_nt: TGTGCCAGCAGTTTAGGCGGGAACTATGGCTACACCTTC

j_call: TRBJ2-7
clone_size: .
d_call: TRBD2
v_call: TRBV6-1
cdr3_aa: CASSVTSGGAGQGEQYF
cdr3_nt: TGTGCCAGCAGTGTGACTAGCGGGGGGGCCGGCCAAGGCGAGCAGTACTTC